Listed here are 19 T cell receptor beta chains from one sample, sequenced in a study of cytomegalovirus exposure and HLA in healthy donors. Amplification used 60 Vbeta primers and 13 Jbeta primers. Profiled with immunoSEQ multiplex PCR; TCRdb holds only in-frame clones, not every one. The sample contains under 150,000 clones, roughly 82% of which appear only once. The sequenced sample was PBMCs. The receptor set was obtained from a male donor in good health and CMV-seropositive.

V usage is TRBV4-1 and J usage is TRBJ2-7, with 9 bases lining up with TRBD1. Germline loops: CDR1 MGHRA, CDR2 YSYEKL. CDR3 length: 16 amino acids. The trim removed 5 bases at V and 2 bases at J, leaving 10 bases unmatched. The CDR3 is CASSGPTGGTAYEQYF. In nucleotides, the CDR3 is TGCGCCAGCAGCGGCCCGACAGGGGGAACTGCCTACGAGCAGTACTTC.

V and J are TRBV11-2 and TRBJ1-5; 7 bases agree with TRBD1. The CDR3 sequence is 15 residues long. The germline V gene has CDR1 SGHAT and CDR2 FQNNGV. The trim removed 3 bases at V and 7 bases at J, leaving 9 bases unmatched. The CDR3 is CASSFNRGEGQPQHF. CDR3 nucleotide sequence: TGTGCCAGCAGCTTTAACAGGGGAGAGGGGCAGCCCCAGCATTTT.

The chain uses TRBV20-1 and TRBJ1-2; D is undetermined. V was pared by 1 base and J by 6 bases, with 6 bases between. The CDR3 spans 11 residues. Germline loops: CDR1 DFQATT, CDR2 SNEGSKA (reference sequence). Written as DNA, the CDR3 is TGCAGTGCTAGAGTTGGAGATGGCTACACCTTC. Protein sequence: CSARVGDGYTF.

V is TRBV9 and J is TRBJ1-2, with a tentative D call TRBD1 (5 bases). V was pared by 3 bases and J by 4 bases, with 10 bases between. The V gene's germline CDR1 is SGDLS and CDR2 YYNGEE. This CDR3 comprises 13 residues. The CDR3 DNA reads TGTGCCAGCAGCGCGGACATGGGCTATGGCTACACCTTC. It encodes CASSADMGYGYTF. Full variable domain (outside the CDR3, taken from reference TRBV9 and TRBJ1-2): DSGVTQTPKHLITATGQRVTLRCSPRSGDLSVYWYQQSLDQGLQFLIQYYNGEERAKGNILERFSAQQFPDLHSELNLSSLELGDSALYFCASSADMGYGYTFGSGTRLTVV.

This chain connects TRBV28 to TRBJ1-5; the D is unclear. V lost 6 bases, J lost 0 bases, and 9 bases lay in between. Germline CDR1 reads MDHEN; CDR2 reads SYDVKM. The CDR3 totals 14 residues. The CDR3 region is CASRRGVSNQPQHF. The CDR3 DNA follows: TGTGCCAGCAGACGCGGGGTTAGCAATCAGCCCCAGCATTTT.

The V gene is TRBV28, the J gene TRBJ1-5, with a weak D call TRBD1 (5 bases). Germline CDR1 is MDHEN and CDR2 is SYDVKM. V lost 6 bases and J 6 bases, leaving 18 bases between the germline ends. CDR3 size: 15 residues. The CDR3 coding sequence is TGTGCCAGCAGGCGTCAGGGAGGCATTGGTCAGCCCCAGCATTTT. Encoded protein: CASRRQGGIGQPQHF.

The rearrangement uses TRBV28 and TRBJ2-7; TRBD2 aligns across 7 bases. This CDR3 spans 14 amino acids. After removal of 3 bases from V and 3 bases from J, the junction contained 5 bases not matched to a gene. Germline lookup yields CDR1 MDHEN and CDR2 SYDVKM. This CDR3 is CASSFGDYIYEQYF. DNA of the CDR3: TGTGCCAGCAGTTTTGGGGACTACATCTACGAGCAGTACTTC.

This clone was observed a few times. This chain links TRBV9 with TRBJ2-3, with TRBD1 as a possible D gene (7 bases). V was trimmed by 2 bases and J by 5 bases, leaving 18 bases between them. Per the germline V gene, CDR1 is SGDLS and CDR2 is YYNGEE. The CDR3 is 16 amino acids. The CDR3 nucleotides read TGTGCCAGCAGCGTCCGCGGGCAGGGGGGACAAGATACGCAGTATTTT. Translating gives CASSVRGQGGQDTQYF.

This chain links TRBV28 with TRBJ1-2; a weak D match, TRBD1 (6 bases). Germline V gives CDR1 MDHEN, CDR2 SYDVKM. The CDR3 covers 14 residues. Trimming pared 6 bases from V and 8 bases from J, leaving 19 bases between. CDR3 in DNA: TGTGCCAGCAGGGTACGACAGTCCCAGGGGGGCTACACCTTC. Amino acid sequence: CASRVRQSQGGYTF.

The chain uses TRBV2 and TRBJ2-5; possible D gene TRBD1, 6 bases. Germline V CDR1 and CDR2: SNHLY, FYNNEI. The CDR3 is 14 residues long. The ends were cut back, 8 bases at V and 5 bases at J, with 18 bases in the middle. DNA of the CDR3: TGTGCCAGCGGAAAGACAGGTCCTCGGGAGACCCAGTACTTC. It specifies CASGKTGPRETQYF.

The CDR3: CASSRGRTSTYEQYF. CDR3 DNA: TGTGCCAGCAGCCGGGGTAGGACTAGCACCTACGAGCAGTACTTC. This chain links TRBV7-2 with TRBJ2-7; 8 bases fit TRBD2. The V segment lost 5 bases and the J segment 2 bases; nucleotides outside the gene matches: 8. Germline V gene lookup returns CDR1 SGHTA and CDR2 FQGNSA. This CDR3 has 15 residues. The whole variable domain, remainder taken from reference TRBV7-2 and TRBJ2-7, is GAGVSQSPSNKVTEKGKDVELRCDPISGHTALYWYRQSLGQGLEFLIYFQGNSAPDKSGLPSDRFSAERTGGSVSTLTIQRTQQEDSAVYLCASSRGRTSTYEQYFGPGTRLTVT.

This rearrangement joins TRBV30 to TRBJ2-2, with D possibly being TRBD2 (6 bases). The length of the CDR3 is 13 residues. V was cut by 0 bases and J by 4 bases, with 6 bases left in between. Germline CDR1 is GTSNPN and CDR2 is SVGIG (reference sequence). CDR3 sequence (DNA): TGTGCCTGGAGTGTAGCGGGCACCGGGGAGCTGTTTTTT. It translates to CAWSVAGTGELFF.

The chain employs TRBV7-2 and TRBJ2-7, with TRBD1 matching over 8 bases. Germline loops: CDR1 SGHTA, CDR2 FQGNSA. The CDR3 length is 15 residues. The V and J ends lost 2 bases and 6 bases, in that order; junction bases with no gene match: 9. CDR3 region: CASSLPTGALGEQYF. For the CDR3, the DNA is TGTGCCAGCAGCTTACCGACAGGGGCCCTAGGCGAGCAGTACTTC.

V usage is TRBV7-2 and J usage is TRBJ2-1; 11 bases match TRBD2. Germline CDR1 SGHTA, CDR2 FQGNSA. The V and J ends lost 5 bases and 7 bases, in that order; junction bases with no gene match: 7. The CDR3 extends over 15 amino acids. This chain's CDR3 is CASSLSLAGGNEQFF. The CDR3 DNA follows: TGTGCCAGCAGCCTATCGCTAGCGGGAGGAAATGAGCAGTTCTTC.

The rearrangement links TRBV6-5 to TRBJ1-5; 8 bases match TRBD1. The CDR3 is made up of 15 amino acids. Germline V CDR1 and CDR2: MNHEY, SVGAGI. The trim removed 7 bases at V and 6 bases at J, leaving 11 bases unmatched. DNA of the CDR3: TGTGCCAGCACGAAGCGACAGGGGATCGGTCAGCCCCAGCATTTT. Protein product: CASTKRQGIGQPQHF.

This CDR3 is CASSHEGRTDTQYF. The CDR3 DNA follows: TGTGCCAGCAGCCATGAAGGGAGGACAGATACGCAGTATTTT. This chain connects TRBV4-2 to TRBJ2-3, with D perhaps TRBD2 (6 bases). V lost 3 bases, J lost 3 bases, and 10 bases lay in between. The CDR3 is 14 amino acids. Germline V gene data show CDR1 as LGHNA and CDR2 as YNFKEQ.

The rearrangement joins TRBV28 to TRBJ2-3, with D possibly TRBD2 on 6 matching bases. Germline V gives CDR1 MDHEN, CDR2 SYDVKM. V was cut by 8 bases and J by 2 bases, with 23 bases left in between. CDR3 length equals 17 residues. The chain's CDR3 is CASWRGGPDPYTDTQYF. The CDR3 nucleotides read TGTGCCAGCTGGCGGGGCGGGCCCGATCCCTACACAGATACGCAGTATTTT.

The rearrangement joins TRBV28 to TRBJ2-2; 11 positions agree with TRBD2. This CDR3 comprises 16 residues. Trimming cost V 6 bases and J 3 bases; bases outside gene matches: 6. Germline V CDR1 and CDR2: MDHEN, SYDVKM. CDR3 sequence (DNA): TGTGCCAGCAGGGGACTAGCGGAGACCCACACCGGGGAGCTGTTTTTT. This gives the protein CASRGLAETHTGELFF.

The chain carries TRBV21-1 and TRBJ1-5; the listed D gene, TRBD1, was not tested against the DNA. TRBV21-1 is termed a pseudogene. The CDR3 length is 11 residues. CDR3 bases: TGTGCCAGCAGCCGACAGGGGCCCCAGCATTTT. It translates to CASSRQGPQHF.